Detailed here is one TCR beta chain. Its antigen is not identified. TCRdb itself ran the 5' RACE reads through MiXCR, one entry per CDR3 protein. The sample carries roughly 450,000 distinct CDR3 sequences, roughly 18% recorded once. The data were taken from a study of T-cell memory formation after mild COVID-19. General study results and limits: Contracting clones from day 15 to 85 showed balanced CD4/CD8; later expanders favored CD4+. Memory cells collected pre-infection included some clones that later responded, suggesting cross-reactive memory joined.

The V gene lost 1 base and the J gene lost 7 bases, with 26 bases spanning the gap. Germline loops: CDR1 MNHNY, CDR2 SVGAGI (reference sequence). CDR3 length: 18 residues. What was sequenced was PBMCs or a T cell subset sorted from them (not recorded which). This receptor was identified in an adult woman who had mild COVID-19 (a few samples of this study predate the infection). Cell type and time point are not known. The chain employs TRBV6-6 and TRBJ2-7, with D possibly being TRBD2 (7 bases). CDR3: CASSYYPGASGNPREQYF. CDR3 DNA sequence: TGTGCCAGCAGTTACTATCCAGGGGCAAGCGGGAATCCAAGGGAGCAGTACTTC.